These 30 T cell receptor beta chains originate from one sample sequenced in a study of blood T cell repertoires in COVID-19. Only in-frame clones appear in the TCRdb table, and some are missing; sequencing was by immunoSEQ multiplex PCR. Here the sample spans some 130,000 clones, 86% being singletons. Sequenced: peripheral blood. The source of these receptors is a woman between 65 and 79 years old with COVID-19, enrolled during active disease.

This clone was recorded only once. This chain links TRBV3-1 (or the pseudogene TRBV3-2) with TRBJ2-1; 8 nucleotides agree with TRBD1. Germline loops: CDR1 LGHDT, CDR2 YNNKEL (reference sequence). J gave up 9 bases and V 6 bases, and 13 bases lay outside the gene matches. The CDR3 runs to 15 residues. CDR3 in amino acids: CASRHQGARGGEQFF. The CDR3 DNA sequence: TGTGCCAGCAGGCACCAGGGGGCGCGAGGCGGTGAGCAGTTCTTC.

A few counts support this clone. This chain links TRBV5-1 with TRBJ1-1; D perhaps matches TRBD1 (5 bases). CDR3 length: 16 residues. Between the trimmed V and J ends, which lost 4 bases and 1 base, there was a span of 17 bases. The germline gives CDR1 SGHRS, CDR2 YFSETQ. The CDR3: CASSPVLGAENTEAFF. The DNA of the CDR3 is TGCGCCAGCAGCCCCGTGCTTGGGGCGGAGAACACTGAAGCTTTCTTT. Variable domain in full (rest from reference TRBV5-1 and TRBJ1-1): KAGVTQTPRYLIKTRGQQVTLSCSPISGHRSVSWYQQTPGQGLQFLFEYFSETQRNKGNFPGRFSGRQFSNSRSEMNVSTLELGDSALYLCASSPVLGAENTEAFFGQGTRLTVV.

The chain couples TRBV4-1 to TRBJ2-7; 7 nucleotides align to TRBD2. V trimming: 1 base; J trimming: 4 bases; junction bases outside the gene matches: 7. Germline V gene lookup returns CDR1 MGHRA and CDR2 YSYEKL. This CDR3 is 15 amino acids long. The CDR3 reads CASSQGSTSRYEQYF. The CDR3 nucleotides are TGCGCCAGCAGCCAAGGTTCGACTAGCAGGTACGAGCAGTACTTC.

The rearrangement joins TRBV4-1 to TRBJ1-2; tentatively, D is TRBD1 (5 bases). The CDR3 spans 15 residues. The V gene's germline CDR1 is MGHRA and CDR2 YSYEKL. The V end was cut by 0 bases, the J end by 6 bases, with 14 bases between. CDR3 amino acids: CASSQDFAGWNGYTF. The CDR3 region has the DNA TGCGCCAGCAGCCAAGATTTCGCAGGGTGGAATGGCTACACCTTC.

The chain carries TRBV15 and TRBJ2-6; D may be TRBD2 (5 bases). The CDR3 is made up of 16 amino acids. The ends were cut back, 0 bases at V and 1 base at J, with 7 bases in the middle. Germline V gene lookup returns CDR1 LNHNV and CDR2 YYDKDF (reference sequence). The CDR3 protein is CATSRDRGSGANVLTF. DNA for the CDR3: TGTGCCACCAGCAGAGATCGGGGTTCTGGGGCCAACGTCCTGACTTTC.

V usage is TRBV3-1 (or the pseudogene TRBV3-2) and J usage is TRBJ2-1; TRBD1 matches at 11 bases. Germline V gives CDR1 LGHDT, CDR2 YNNKEL (reference sequence). The CDR3 is 16 amino acids. The V and J ends lost 3 bases and 3 bases, in that order; junction bases with no gene match: 4. CDR3 sequence (DNA): TGTGCCAGCAGCCACTGGGACAGGGGGGGCTACAATGAGCAGTTCTTC. This translates into CASSHWDRGGYNEQFF.

As regards this clone: Different DNA sequences within this sample yield the same CDR3. CDR3 nucleotide sequence: TGCGCCAGCAGCTTGGGACAGGGGGCCTACGAGCAGTACTTC. Protein product: CASSLGQGAYEQYF. This chain connects TRBV5-1 to TRBJ2-7; 9 nucleotides match TRBD1. The germline V gene encodes CDR1 SGHRS and CDR2 YFSETQ. This CDR3 comprises 14 residues. Unmatched junction bases numbered 0, after V lost 0 bases and J lost 2 bases.

The chain joins TRBV7-2 to TRBJ1-4, with D maybe TRBD1 (5 bases). Germline assignment: CDR1 SGHTA and CDR2 FQGNSA. The CDR3 has 15 amino acids. V was cut by 1 base and J by 0 bases, with 6 bases left in between. The DNA of the CDR3 is TGTGCCAGCAGCTTAGTGGGGCCAACTAATGAAAAACTGTTTTTT. This translates into CASSLVGPTNEKLFF.

The rearrangement joins TRBV2 to TRBJ2-7; 9 nucleotides align to TRBD1. Per the germline V gene, CDR1 is SNHLY and CDR2 is FYNNEI. CDR3 length: 14 amino acids. J gave up 8 bases and V 7 bases, and 12 bases lay outside the gene matches. The CDR3 loop is CASTSLDRGGQQYF. The CDR3 nucleotides read TGTGCCAGCACCTCCCTGGACAGGGGAGGACAGCAGTACTTC.

The gene calls are TRBV2 and TRBJ2-5; 10 nucleotides line up with TRBD1. The CDR3 is 15 residues long. J was trimmed by 3 bases and V by 4 bases; bases with no gene match: 5. Looked up from germline, CDR1 is SNHLY and CDR2 is FYNNEI. The CDR3 loop reads CASSARTGGEETQYF. As DNA, the CDR3 is TGTGCCAGCAGTGCGAGGACAGGGGGGGAAGAGACCCAGTACTTC.

The chain links TRBV19 to TRBJ2-5, with D unclear. The germline V gene encodes CDR1 LNHDA and CDR2 SQIVND (reference sequence). The CDR3 is 12 residues long. V was shortened by 8 bases and J by 5 bases, with 12 bases between the two germline ends. CDR3: CASLGLGETQYF. The CDR3 DNA reads TGTGCCAGTTTAGGCCTCGGGGAGACCCAGTACTTC.

The chain employs TRBV19 and TRBJ2-2, with 7 bases that match TRBD1. The J segment lost 5 bases and the V segment lost 4 bases, leaving 13 bases of the junction unmatched. The CDR3 has 17 amino acids. Germline values: CDR1 LNHDA, CDR2 SQIVND (reference sequence). CDR3 loop: CASSNNRGVHGTGELFF. DNA for the CDR3: TGTGCCAGTAGTAACAACAGGGGCGTCCATGGGACCGGGGAGCTGTTTTTT.

The chain joins TRBV2 to TRBJ1-1, with unresolved D. Germline assignment: CDR1 SNHLY and CDR2 FYNNEI. V was clipped by 1 base and J by 3 bases, with 6 bases between them. This CDR3 region has 13 residues. CDR3 in amino acids: CASSEDSYTEAFF. The CDR3 DNA reads as TGTGCCAGCAGTGAAGACAGCTACACTGAAGCTTTCTTT.

This clone was observed once. This rearrangement joins TRBV29-1 to TRBJ2-1, with D perhaps matching TRBD1 (6 bases). The CDR3 loop spans 15 amino acids. Trimming removed 3 bases from V and 4 bases from J, with 16 bases in between. From germline, CDR1 is SQVTM and CDR2 ANQGSEA. The CDR3 coding sequence is TGCAGCGTTGACTTTACAGGGAGTCTTTACAATGAGCAGTTCTTC. Its translation: CSVDFTGSLYNEQFF.

The CDR3 spells CASSEDRFNEQFF. CDR3 coding DNA: TGTGCCAGCAGTGAAGACAGGTTTAATGAGCAGTTCTTC. The genes are TRBV25-1 and TRBJ2-1, with a tentative D call TRBD1 (6 bases). The CDR3 contains 13 residues. Trimming cost V 2 bases and J 7 bases, with 9 bases left between them. The V gene's germline CDR1 is MGHDK and CDR2 SYGVNS. Full variable domain (outside the CDR3, taken from reference TRBV25-1 and TRBJ2-1): EADIYQTPRYLVIGTGKKITLECSQTMGHDKMYWYQQDPGMELHLIHYSYGVNSTEKGDLSSESTVSRIRTEHFPLTLESARPSHTSQYLCASSEDRFNEQFFGPGTRLTVL.

This clone was detected only once. The chain carries TRBV20-1 and TRBJ2-7, with 8 bases matching TRBD2. The CDR3 covers 14 residues. Losses at the gene ends were 3 bases for V and 2 bases for J; bases not matched to a gene: 6. The germline V gene encodes CDR1 DFQATT and CDR2 SNEGSKA (reference sequence). The CDR3 sequence: CSASRVAGTYEQYF. The CDR3 DNA sequence: TGCAGTGCTAGTCGAGTAGCGGGAACCTACGAGCAGTACTTC.

This chain uses TRBV7-9 with TRBJ2-3; D possibly corresponds to TRBD1 (5 bases). Germline V gene lookup returns CDR1 SEHNR and CDR2 FQNEAQ (reference sequence). The CDR3 length is 15 residues. The V end lost 3 bases, the J end lost 0 bases, and 10 bases lay between the germline ends. The CDR3 region is CASSFTGISTDTQYF. CDR3 nucleotide sequence: TGTGCCAGCAGCTTTACAGGTATTAGCACAGATACGCAGTATTTT.

V gene TRBV5-4 combines with J gene TRBJ2-3; tentative D call: TRBD2 (6 bases). Germline assignment: CDR1 SGHNT and CDR2 YYREEE (reference sequence). This CDR3 is built from 15 residues. Trimming removed 0 bases at V and 1 base at J, with 9 bases between. The CDR3 DNA reads as TGTGCCAGCAGCTTGGGGGACTCCCGCACAGATACGCAGTATTTT. The encoded protein is CASSLGDSRTDTQYF.

The chain carries TRBV9 and TRBJ2-7; maybe TRBD2 (6 bases). Germline lookup yields CDR1 SGDLS and CDR2 YYNGEE. This CDR3 region has 15 residues. Trimming cost V 0 bases and J 3 bases, with 13 bases left between them. For the CDR3, the DNA is TGTGCCAGCAGCGTAGGAGGCGGGGAGATCTACGAGCAGTACTTC. It encodes CASSVGGGEIYEQYF.

This clone showed up just once. This rearrangement joins TRBV7-2 to TRBJ2-7, with 7 positions matching TRBD2. Germline CDR1 and CDR2: SGHTA and FQGNSA. Trimming at V came to 2 bases and at J to 3 bases, leaving 13 bases not matched to a gene. The CDR3 is made up of 17 amino acids. The CDR3 DNA follows: TGTGCCAGCAGCTTAATTAAGAGTACCAGCGGGAACTACGAGCAGTACTTC. This gives the protein CASSLIKSTSGNYEQYF.

V is TRBV7-9 and J is TRBJ2-2; 10 positions agree with TRBD2. Germline CDR1 reads SEHNR; CDR2 reads FQNEAQ (reference sequence). The J segment lost 2 bases and the V segment lost 7 bases, leaving 4 bases of the junction unmatched. This CDR3 spans 15 amino acids. The CDR3: CASKLAGANTGELFF. CDR3 coding DNA: TGTGCCAGCAAGCTAGCGGGGGCCAACACCGGGGAGCTGTTTTTT. The full variable domain, rest sourced from reference TRBV7-9 and TRBJ2-2, is DTGVSQNPRHKITKRGQNVTFRCDPISEHNRLYWYRQTLGQGPEFLTYFQNEAQLEKSRLLSDRFSAERPKGSFSTLEIQRTEQGDSAMYLCASKLAGANTGELFFGEGSRLTVL.

This clone appeared once. The rearrangement joins TRBV6-5 to TRBJ2-7, with D tentatively TRBD1 (5 bases). Trimming stripped 6 bases from V and 3 bases from J, with 9 bases between. CDR1 is MNHEY, CDR2 SVGAGI, per germline. The length of the CDR3 is 12 residues. This CDR3 is CASRDTNYEQYF. CDR3 nucleotides: TGTGCCAGCAGGGACACGAACTACGAGCAGTACTTC.

J is TRBJ1-1 and V is TRBV28; D is possibly TRBD1 (6 bases). The CDR3 runs 15 residues. Germline CDR1 MDHEN, CDR2 SYDVKM. V lost 1 base to trimming and J lost 5 bases, with 14 bases between them. Here the CDR3 DNA reads TGTGCCAGCAGTTTATCATCAGGGGCGCGGACTGAAGCTTTCTTT. Protein sequence: CASSLSSGARTEAFF.

This clone was seen once. The chain has TRBV5-1 and TRBJ2-3; the D gene is possibly TRBD1 (5 bases). This CDR3 region has 15 residues. Trimming cost V 7 bases and J 4 bases, with 19 bases left between them. Germline-derived CDR1 and CDR2 are SGHRS and YFSETQ. This CDR3 reads CASLQAGIPADTQYF. As DNA, the CDR3 is TGCGCCAGCCTTCAGGCAGGGATCCCCGCAGATACGCAGTATTTT.

This clone came up once. The gene calls are TRBV3-1 (or the pseudogene TRBV3-2) and TRBJ2-1, with 9 bases that match TRBD2. The CDR3 is made up of 16 amino acids. The junction had 12 bases not matched to a gene; V was cut back by 0 bases and J by 12 bases. Germline lookup yields CDR1 LGHDT and CDR2 YNNKEL (reference sequence). The CDR3 DNA sequence: TGTGCCAGCAGCCAAGATTCGAGCGGGGGGCTATTAGGGCAGTTCTTC. Protein product: CASSQDSSGGLLGQFF.

This chain connects TRBV18 to TRBJ2-3, with D perhaps matching TRBD1 (5 bases). The CDR3 sequence is 13 residues long. CDR1 and CDR2 from the germline V gene are KGHSH and LQKENI. Trimming took 0 bases from V and 5 from J, leaving 6 bases between them. The CDR3 loop reads CASSPPGLDTQYF. DNA of the CDR3: TGTGCCAGCTCACCACCGGGGCTAGATACGCAGTATTTT.

The chain is built from TRBV5-1 and TRBJ2-5; D is unresolved. The CDR3 consists of 15 residues. Germline V CDR1 and CDR2: SGHRS, YFSETQ. V was trimmed by 2 bases and J by 7 bases, leaving 18 bases between them. The CDR3 sequence: CASSFSDRSRGTQYF. In DNA form, the CDR3 reads TGCGCCAGCAGCTTCTCAGACCGGTCCAGAGGGACCCAGTACTTC. The complete variable domain, with remaining parts taken from reference TRBV5-1 and TRBJ2-5, reads KAGVTQTPRYLIKTRGQQVTLSCSPISGHRSVSWYQQTPGQGLQFLFEYFSETQRNKGNFPGRFSGRQFSNSRSEMNVSTLELGDSALYLCASSFSDRSRGTQYFGPGTRLLVL.

This sequence joins TRBV18 and TRBJ2-1; D is possibly TRBD1 (6 bases). V lost 3 bases to trimming and J lost 5 bases, with 8 bases between them. CDR3 length: 13 residues. The germline V gene has CDR1 KGHSH and CDR2 LQKENI. The CDR3 coding sequence is TGTGCCAGCTCACCGGGGGCCAACAATGAGCAGTTCTTC. Its translation is CASSPGANNEQFF. The variable domain in full, completed from reference TRBV18 and TRBJ2-1, reads NAGVMQNPRHLVRRRGQEARLRCSPMKGHSHVYWYRQLPEEGLKFMVYLQKENIIDESGMPKERFSAEFPKEGPSILRIQQVVRGDSAAYFCASSPGANNEQFFGPGTRLTVL.

V usage is TRBV5-1 and J usage is TRBJ2-2, with 8 positions matching TRBD1. Germline CDR1 is SGHRS and CDR2 is YFSETQ. Losses at the gene ends were 4 bases for V and 7 bases for J; bases not matched to a gene: 12. The CDR3 loop spans 16 amino acids. Written as DNA, the CDR3 is TGCGCCAGCAGCCTCCCTGGACAGGGAGGAAACGGGGAGCTGTTTTTT. The encoded protein is CASSLPGQGGNGELFF.

V gene TRBV7-9 combines with J gene TRBJ2-2, with 7 bases matching TRBD1. The germline gives CDR1 SEHNR, CDR2 FQNEAQ (reference sequence). There are 17 residues in the CDR3. V was clipped by 5 bases and J by 4 bases; unmatched bases: 13. The CDR3 here is CASSAGTVRLGTGELFF. Written as DNA, the CDR3 is TGTGCCAGCAGCGCCGGGACAGTCCGCCTCGGCACCGGGGAGCTGTTTTTT.